This TCR beta chain was retrieved from a study of siplizumab effects on memory and regulatory T cells (dated by TCRdb to between 2018 and 2021). Some background on the complete study: The study looked at the effect of siplizumab, an anti-CD2 antibody, on alloreactive T-cell subsets in allogeneic mixed lymphocyte reactions made from human PBMCs.

Receptors were amplified or captured by the immunoSEQ multiplex PCR assay. About 10^5 TCR templates per sample were assayed by the deep sequencing platform. Genomic DNA extracted from sorted T cells was used for TCRbeta CDR3 sequencing. The authors processed their data as follows. Clonal analysis of TCRbeta CDR3 data was done in the R programming language. Unstimulated samples were compared with post-reaction CFSE-low samples to define alloreactive CD4+ and CD8+ clones. By matching sequences to the repertoires of sorted unstimulated Treg and non-Treg cells, each alloreactive CD4+ clone was assigned a regulatory or non-regulatory origin. TCRdb holds this immuneACCESS table with in-frame rearrangements only. Some clones are missing; in checked studies, unresolved V genes explain under half, and the rest has no known cause. V, J and clone size derive from that table, while D and trimming were established from the DNA sequence. Across this sample there are some 100,000 clones, with about 90% seen only once. The ten largest clones take up under 0.75% of the sample.

The paper's findings and limits, for the study overall: Greater diversity appeared to be present in unstimulated naive T cells than in memory T cells, and a substantial contribution to the alloresponse seemed to be made by naive cells. Because sequences below about 10^-5 frequency were poorly captured, only a minor fraction of alloreactive clones could be mapped to unstimulated subsets. No functional confirmation was obtained for the suppressive function of proliferating Tregs from siplizumab cultures. The cumulative frequency of alloreactive sequences traceable to unstimulated CD4+ memory T cells was significantly reduced by siplizumab. A naive or memory phenotype could not be assigned to roughly 75-97% of proliferating CD4+ or CD8+ clones. Among mappable alloreactive CD4+ clones, an average Treg-derived fraction of less than 70% was observed with siplizumab, compared with approximately 26% in control reactions.

Sorted unstimulated T cells and proliferating T cells recovered from mixed lymphocyte reactions were subjected to TCRbeta CDR3 sequencing. Fresh whole blood from 9 to 11 HLA-typed healthy donors was used to isolate PBMCs. To map where alloreactive clones came from, unstimulated CD4+ regulatory T cells were FACS-sorted. In the germline V gene, CDR1 corresponds to MNHNS and CDR2 to SASEGT. Relative to germline, V is 7 bases shorter and J is 3 bases shorter, with 7 bases between their ends. The CDR3 runs 12 amino acids, cysteine and phenylalanine included. The CDR3 DNA has 36 bases and is translated from base 1. This clone was recorded once. What this receptor recognizes is not known. Base-call qualities are not available, and no considerably larger clone is one nucleotide away.

Sequencing was performed on Tregs sorted from blood. The TCR was taken from a human donor in good health. The V gene is TRBV6-1 and the J gene is TRBJ1-5; no confident D gene assignment can be made. CDR3 protein: CASKAPNQPQHF. The nucleotide sequence reads as follows: TGTGCCAGCAAGGCCCCCAATCAGCCCCAGCATTTT.